What follows is one TCR beta chain and its context. What this receptor recognizes is not known. A much larger clone differs from this one at a single base, so this may be a read error. These data belong to a study of kidney transplant recipient with SARS-CoV-2 infection (dated by TCRdb to the early 2020s). CDR1 and CDR2, looked up from the germline V gene, are SNHLY and FYNNEI. There are 13 amino acids in the CDR3, from cysteine to phenylalanine inclusive. Only the CDR3 part of the read is kept: 39 bases, read in frame from the first base. Taken with the paper, the label for time point translates to: pre-pandemic baseline sample and day 111 after first positive SARS-CoV-2 test. The reads were generated on an Illumina MiSeq. The peripheral T cell repertoire was profiled for human TCRbeta genes. The paper's data handling went like this. Differential clonotype abundance was tested with beta-binomial modelling to account for variability over time. Expanded clonotypes were screened against the ImmuneCODE reference database of SARS-CoV-2-associated TCRs and mapped to viral genome regions. Additional repertoire analyses were carried out for TRBV gene usage, CDR3 length, CDR3 amino acid overlap between time points, clonotype abundance distributions and Jaccard similarity. TCRdb trimmed public reads at Q25 via fastp, called clones via MiXCR and kept in-frame beta chains. Every distinct CDR3 protein forms one entry, paired with its most common genes and DNA. In this record, the V and J calls reflect TCRdb's handling and not the investigators' own analysis. The sample table holds fewer than 250,000 distinct CDR3 sequences, of which 25% to 35% were seen once. The top ten constitute roughly 7% of the sample.

This material consisted of a blood sample, taken at baseline and on day 111 from a kidney transplant recipient. The chain joins TRBV2 to TRBJ2-1; no confident D gene assignment can be made. The DNA matches TRBJ2-7 better at its end, which makes the J call doubtful. The source is a young adult male patient who had COVID-19 and was a kidney transplant recipient. Because of the transplant, the T cells may be the graft donor's rather than the patient's own. The CDR3 reads as follows: CASKVLGSDEQYF. The DNA sequence reads TGTGCCAGCAAGGTCCTGGGGTCGGACGAGCAGTACTTC.